Detailed here is one T cell receptor (beta chain). PCR was performed a second time for 7 to 11 cycles using a sample-barcoded 5' primer and a J-beta primer mix. MiXCR, run by TCRdb on the 5' RACE reads, gives a single entry per CDR3 protein. The sample contains about 1.8 million distinct CDR3 sequences, around half of which appear only once. The sample originates from a study of blood T cells in healthy people across ages. Across the study: Capture via template switching afforded approximately one barcoded beta molecule per two T cells.

J gave up 7 bases and V 6 bases, and 7 bases lay outside the gene matches. The CDR3 is 13 residues long. Looked up from germline, CDR1 is MNHEY and CDR2 is SMNVEV (reference sequence). The V and J genes are TRBV27 and TRBJ2-3; TRBD1 matches at 7 bases. The source material was blood. This sequence was found in a woman aged 40 to 50 in good health. The CDR3 DNA sequence: TGTGCCAGCAGCGACAGGGCTTCGTATACGCAGTATTTT. Translation gives CASSDRASYTQYF.